The rows below give T cell receptor beta chains drawn from one sample of a study of blood T cell repertoires in COVID-19. Here immunoSEQ multiplex PCR was the method, and the copy in TCRdb shows in-frame clones only, minus some. This table holds more than 300,000 clones, approximately 89% found once. The sequenced sample consisted of peripheral blood. Receptor source: a young woman with COVID-19, enrolled during active disease. The CDR3 runs from the conserved cysteine through the conserved F or W. D genes are given only for firm matches. Clone size is not always given. Where it is, it says once, few, many or a class for expanded clones.

cdr3_nt cdr3_aa d_call v_call clone_size j_call
TGTGCCAGCAGCGGGACAGGTCCCCGGGGGGGAAACACCATATATTTT CASSGTGPRGGNTIYF TRBD1 TRBV6-4 . TRBJ1-3
TGTGCCAGCAGTTTAACTCAACCGGGAGGCAATCAGCCCCAGCATTTT CASSLTQPGGNQPQHF . TRBV28 . TRBJ1-5
TGCGCCAGCAGCTTGGGACTTACCTACTACGAGCAGTACTTC CASSLGLTYYEQYF . TRBV5-1 . TRBJ2-7
TGTGCCAGCAGAACAGGGGGTAATTCACCCCTCCACTTT CASRTGGNSPLHF TRBD1 TRBV6-5 . TRBJ1-6
TGTGCCAGCAGTTACTCGACAGGCAGATATGGCTACACCTTC CASSYSTGRYGYTF . TRBV6-5 once TRBJ1-2
TGTGCCAGTACTAAAACAGGGGGCTTCGCGGAGACCCAGTACTTC CASTKTGGFAETQYF TRBD1 TRBV5-4 once TRBJ2-5
TGTGCCAGCAGTTTAAAGTCGATTTGGTTACAGGGGAAAGCTTTCTTT CASSLKSIWLQGKAFF TRBD1 TRBV28 . TRBJ1-1
TGCGCCAGCAGCGCAGGGACAGGGGGTTACGAGCAGTACTTC CASSAGTGGYEQYF TRBD1 TRBV4-3 . TRBJ2-7
TGTGCCAGTAGACAGGAGGGCGAGAATGGCTACACCTTC CASRQEGENGYTF . TRBV19 . TRBJ1-2
TGTGCCAGCTCACCTTGGTCTAGCGGGGTCCTCACAGATACGCAGTATTTT CASSPWSSGVLTDTQYF TRBD2 TRBV18 . TRBJ2-3
TGTGCCAGCAGCCCCGATTTTCAGCGGGATTGCGAGCAGTACTTC CASSPDFQRDCEQYF TRBD2 TRBV7-9 . TRBJ2-7
TGCGCCAGCAGCGACCTAGCGGGAGGCAATGAGCAGTTCTTC CASSDLAGGNEQFF TRBD2 TRBV4-1 . TRBJ2-1
TGTGCCAGCAGCTTAATTAGCGGGAGTAACATTCAGTACTTC CASSLISGSNIQYF TRBD2 TRBV5-6 . TRBJ2-4
TGTGCCAGCAGCCTCCTAGCGGGACGATACAATGAGCAGTTCTTC CASSLLAGRYNEQFF TRBD2 TRBV7-6 . TRBJ2-1
TGTGCCAGCAGGATCCCAGCGGCGGACATTCAGTACTTC CASRIPAADIQYF . TRBV28 . TRBJ2-4
TGTGCCAGCAGCCCAGGGCGGGAGTCCGCCTACAATGAGCAGTTCTTC CASSPGRESAYNEQFF TRBD2 TRBV4-2 . TRBJ2-1
TGTGCCAGCCGCGGCCTAGCGGGATCTTTGGATACGCAGTATTTT CASRGLAGSLDTQYF TRBD2 TRBV6-6 . TRBJ2-3
TGTGCCAGCAGTTCGGAGACAGTGAACACTGAAGCTTTCTTT CASSSETVNTEAFF . TRBV6-2/TRBV6-3 . TRBJ1-1
TGCGCCAGCAGCTTGGGAGGACTAGCGGGCACAGATACGCAGTATTTT CASSLGGLAGTDTQYF TRBD2 TRBV5-1 . TRBJ2-3
TGTGCCAGCAGCAAAGCAGGTCGGGGACTAGAAGTCTACGAGCAGTACTTC CASSKAGRGLEVYEQYF . TRBV21-1 . TRBJ2-7
TGTGCCAGCAGCAGGGGGTACACAGATACGCAGTATTTT CASSRGYTDTQYF TRBD1 TRBV27 . TRBJ2-3
TGTGCCACCCTTAGCAGGGGGTGGTCAGGAGAGACCCAGTACTTC CATLSRGWSGETQYF TRBD1 TRBV6-4 . TRBJ2-5
TGTGCCAGCAGCCCCAGGAGCGGGAGCGCCTACGAGCAGTACTTC CASSPRSGSAYEQYF TRBD2 TRBV27 . TRBJ2-7
TGTGCCAGCAGTTTATCATGGGGTGCAGGGGGTCTCTATGGCTACACCTTC CASSLSWGAGGLYGYTF TRBD1 TRBV27 . TRBJ1-2